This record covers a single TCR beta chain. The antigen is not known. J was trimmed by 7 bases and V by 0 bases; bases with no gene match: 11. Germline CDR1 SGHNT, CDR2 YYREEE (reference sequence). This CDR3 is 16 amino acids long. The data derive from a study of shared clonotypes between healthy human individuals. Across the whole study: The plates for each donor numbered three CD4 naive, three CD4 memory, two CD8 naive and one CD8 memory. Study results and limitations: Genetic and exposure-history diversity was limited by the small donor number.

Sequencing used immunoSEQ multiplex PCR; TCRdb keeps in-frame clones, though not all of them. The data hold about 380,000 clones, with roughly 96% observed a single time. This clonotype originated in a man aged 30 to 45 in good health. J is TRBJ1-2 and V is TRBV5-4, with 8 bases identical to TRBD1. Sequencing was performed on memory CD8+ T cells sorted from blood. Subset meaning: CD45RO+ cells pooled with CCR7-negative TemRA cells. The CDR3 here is CASSLGLTDRVGGYTF. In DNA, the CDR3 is TGTGCCAGCAGCTTGGGGCTTACGGACAGGGTGGGTGGCTACACCTTC.